This T cell receptor beta chain emerged from a study of CD8 T cell repertoires and HIV-1 epitope variants. As for the study in general: The baseline condition was 1M T cells left uncultured.

TCRdb's copy holds only in-frame clones and misses some; the assay was immunoSEQ multiplex PCR. The repertoire consists of a few thousand clones, with approximately 68% occurring once and the leading ten covering around 43%. The CDR3 runs to 13 residues. The germline V gene has CDR1 SGHVS and CDR2 FNYEAQ. The V end lost 8 bases, the J end lost 4 bases, and 12 bases lay between the germline ends. The table lists this clone with a count of one. Its specificity is unknown. Specimen: cultured CD8+ T cells derived from PBMCs. The receptor comes from a male donor with HIV. The chain links TRBV7-6 to TRBJ1-5; possible D gene TRBD1, 5 bases. The CDR3 region has the DNA TGTGCCAGCTCCCCTTGGGGGAATCAGCCCCAGCATTTT. Its protein product is CASSPWGNQPQHF.